These 28 T cell receptor beta chains were all obtained from the same sample, sequenced in a study of T-cell memory formation after mild COVID-19. One entry per CDR3 protein results from TCRdb running MiXCR on the 5' RACE reads. The sample includes about 430,000 distinct CDR3 sequences, 24% seen only once; the top ten take about 8.7%. Sequences were obtained from PBMCs or a T cell subset sorted from them (not recorded which). The receptors were sampled from an adult woman who had mild COVID-19 (a few samples of this study predate the infection). Cell type and time point are not known.

V and J are TRBV6-6 and TRBJ2-1; D is ambiguous. V was trimmed by 0 bases and J by 3 bases, leaving 3 bases between them. The V gene's germline CDR1 is MNHNY and CDR2 SVGAGI (reference sequence). The CDR3 runs 13 residues. DNA for the CDR3: TGTGCCAGCAGTTACTCTGTCTACAATGAGCAGTTCTTC. Protein: CASSYSVYNEQFF.

The count of this clonotype is one. This rearrangement joins TRBV9 to TRBJ1-3, with a weak D call TRBD1 (6 bases). V shed 1 base and J shed 3 bases, with 14 bases lying between them. The CDR3 runs to 16 residues. The germline gives CDR1 SGDLS, CDR2 YYNGEE. CDR3 loop: CASSVPSGGGGNTIYF. For the CDR3, the DNA is TGTGCCAGCAGCGTACCCAGCGGGGGCGGTGGAAACACCATATATTTT.

This clonotype was seen only a few times. This sequence joins TRBV24-1 and TRBJ2-3; 9 bases align to TRBD2. This CDR3 has 17 amino acids. Trimming removed 4 bases from V and 4 bases from J; junction bases left unmatched: 11. From germline, CDR1 is KGHDR and CDR2 SFDVKD. The CDR3 region is CATSETRSGSTADTQYF. The DNA of the CDR3 is TGTGCCACCAGTGAAACCCGTAGCGGGAGTACCGCAGATACGCAGTATTTT.

This clonotype was seen repeatedly, ten times or more. The J gene is TRBJ2-7, the V gene TRBV5-1; D is possibly TRBD1 (8 bases). The germline V gene has CDR1 SGHRS and CDR2 YFSETQ. Trimming took 1 base from V and 0 from J, leaving 14 bases between them. The CDR3 is 16 residues long. CDR3 sequence: CASSLSGTGHSYEQYF. The CDR3, as DNA: TGCGCCAGCAGCTTGAGCGGGACAGGTCACTCCTACGAGCAGTACTTC.

The chain is built from TRBV11-3 and TRBJ2-1, with 12 nucleotides matching TRBD2. The CDR3 extends over 15 amino acids. From germline, CDR1 is SGHNT and CDR2 YENEEA. Trimming cost V 5 bases and J 6 bases; bases outside gene matches: 5. The DNA for the CDR3 is TGTGCCAGCAGCACCACTAGCGGGAGGAGCAATGAGCAGTTCTTC. Translating gives CASSTTSGRSNEQFF.

The J gene is TRBJ2-2, the V gene TRBV5-1; 9 positions match TRBD1. J gave up 4 bases and V 4 bases, and 8 bases lay outside the gene matches. CDR3 length: 16 residues. Germline V gene lookup returns CDR1 SGHRS and CDR2 YFSETQ. For the CDR3, the DNA is TGCGCCAGCAGCACCTCCGGGACAGGGCGCACCGGGGAGCTGTTTTTT. It yields the protein CASSTSGTGRTGELFF.

V gene TRBV20-1 combines with J gene TRBJ1-4, with a possible D match to TRBD1 (5 bases). V was pared by 6 bases and J by 5 bases, with 16 bases between. CDR1 is DFQATT and CDR2 is SNEGSKA in the germline V gene (reference sequence). The CDR3 extends over 14 amino acids. This chain's CDR3 is CSAAVGGINEKLFF. CDR3 coding DNA: TGCAGTGCAGCAGTGGGGGGAATCAATGAAAAACTGTTTTTT.

The CDR3 is CASSLGQGFNEQFF. The CDR3 nucleotides read TGTGCCAGCAGCTTAGGACAGGGGTTCAATGAGCAGTTCTTC. V is TRBV7-6 and J is TRBJ2-1, with TRBD1 identical over 8 bases. The germline V gene encodes CDR1 SGHVS and CDR2 FNYEAQ. The length of the CDR3 is 14 residues. V dropped 1 base and J dropped 6; count of bases not matched to a gene: 2. The entire variable domain, with the rest obtained from reference TRBV7-6 and TRBJ2-1, is as follows: GAGVSQSPRYKVTKRGQDVALRCDPISGHVSLYWYRQALGQGPEFLTYFNYEAQQDKSGLPNDRFSAERPEGSISTLTIQRTEQRDSAMYRCASSLGQGFNEQFFGPGTRLTVL.

This chain connects TRBV6-5 to TRBJ2-1; D is ambiguous. Germline CDR1 MNHEY, CDR2 SVGAGI. V gave up 6 bases and J gave up 10 bases, with 13 bases separating them. This CDR3 has 12 residues. CDR3 sequence reads: CASSPSPGEQFF. The CDR3 nucleotides are TGTGCCAGCAGCCCATCCCCCGGGGAGCAGTTCTTC.

This clonotype was detected a few times. This rearrangement joins TRBV7-8 to TRBJ1-5; D ambiguous. Germline CDR1 reads SGHVS; CDR2 reads FQNEAQ. V lost 1 base and J lost 0, with 13 bases in between. The CDR3 runs to 17 residues. The CDR3 reads CASSLGVGFNSNQPQHF. The CDR3 region has the DNA TGTGCCAGCAGCTTAGGAGTGGGGTTTAATAGCAATCAGCCCCAGCATTTT. The variable domain in full, completed from reference TRBV7-8 and TRBJ1-5, reads GAGVSQSPRYKVAKRGQDVALRCDPISGHVSLFWYQQALGQGPEFLTYFQNEAQLDKSGLPSDRFFAERPEGSVSTLKIQRTQQEDSAVYLCASSLGVGFNSNQPQHFGDGTRLSIL.

This clonotype was picked up a small number of times. V is TRBV5-1 and J is TRBJ2-1, with no clear D. Germline-derived CDR1 and CDR2 are SGHRS and YFSETQ. With 0 bases removed from V and 7 bases from J, the gap between germline ends came to 11 bases. This CDR3 has 14 amino acids. The CDR3 loop is CASSLVPGTNEQFF. The CDR3 coding sequence is TGCGCCAGCAGCTTGGTTCCAGGAACTAATGAGCAGTTCTTC. The full variable domain, rest sourced from reference TRBV5-1 and TRBJ2-1, is KAGVTQTPRYLIKTRGQQVTLSCSPISGHRSVSWYQQTPGQGLQFLFEYFSETQRNKGNFPGRFSGRQFSNSRSEMNVSTLELGDSALYLCASSLVPGTNEQFFGPGTRLTVL.

V usage is TRBV18 and J usage is TRBJ2-3; D is ambiguous. Deletions cut 6 bases from V and 1 base from J, with 14 bases between. The CDR3 is 15 residues long. CDR1 and CDR2 from the germline V gene are KGHSH and LQKENI. The CDR3: CASSPESRGTDTQYF. Here the CDR3 DNA reads TGTGCCAGCTCTCCGGAGAGTCGAGGCACAGATACGCAGTATTTT.

This chain joins TRBV7-3 and TRBJ2-7; weak D call: TRBD1 (5 bases). V lost 4 bases and J 3 bases, leaving 13 bases between the germline ends. Germline-derived CDR1 and CDR2 are SGHTA and FQGTGA. The CDR3 is 14 residues long. The CDR3 sequence is CASSCRVKCYEQYF. The CDR3 nucleotides are TGTGCCAGCAGCTGCAGGGTTAAGTGCTACGAGCAGTACTTC. Full variable domain (remainder filled in from reference TRBV7-3 and TRBJ2-7): GAGVSQTPSNKVTEKGKYVELRCDPISGHTALYWYRQSLGQGPEFLIYFQGTGAADDSGLPNDRFFAVRPEGSVSTLKIQRTERGDSAVYLCASSCRVKCYEQYFGPGTRLTVT.

This clonotype was seen a few times. V gene TRBV2 combines with J gene TRBJ2-7; TRBD2 is a possible D gene (6 bases). The CDR3 runs to 14 residues. Trimming took off 6 bases at V and 4 bases at J, with 16 bases between the two ends. The germline V gene encodes CDR1 SNHLY and CDR2 FYNNEI. The CDR3 sequence: CASSGLGGRYEQYF. The CDR3 DNA follows: TGTGCCAGCAGCGGTTTGGGGGGAAGGTACGAGCAGTACTTC.

Many counts were recorded for this clonotype. The genes are TRBV5-1 and TRBJ1-2; D is unresolved. The CDR3 extends over 18 amino acids. Looked up from germline, CDR1 is SGHRS and CDR2 is YFSETQ. The ends were cut back, 3 bases at V and 5 bases at J, with 26 bases in the middle. CDR3 loop: CASSSSIDYRVLGYGYTF. CDR3 sequence (DNA): TGCGCCAGCAGCTCAAGTATCGATTACCGGGTACTGGGGTATGGCTACACCTTC.

This clonotype was detected only a few times. V usage is TRBV27 and J usage is TRBJ2-1; D assignment may be TRBD1 or TRBD2 (5 bases each). Germline CDR1 is MNHEY and CDR2 is SMNVEV (reference sequence). Trimming took 6 bases from V and 0 from J, leaving 12 bases between them. The CDR3 runs 15 residues. As DNA, the CDR3 is TGTGCCAGCAGCCGGGACCTGAGCTCCTACAATGAGCAGTTCTTC. Its protein is CASSRDLSSYNEQFF.

The chain couples TRBV4-3 to TRBJ1-3; D call uncertain. This CDR3 comprises 16 residues. Per germline, CDR1 LGHNA and CDR2 YSLEER. Trimming pared 0 bases from V and 4 bases from J, leaving 13 bases between. CDR3 residues: CASSQDLGGPGNTIYF. The CDR3 DNA is TGCGCCAGCAGCCAAGATTTGGGAGGACCGGGAAACACCATATATTTT.

The V and J genes are TRBV20-1 and TRBJ2-2; possibly TRBD1 for D (5 bases). Per germline, CDR1 DFQATT and CDR2 SNEGSKA (reference sequence). The CDR3 is 14 residues long. V gave up 3 bases and J gave up 2 bases, with 10 bases separating them. CDR3: CSARDDSNTGELFF. As DNA, the CDR3 is TGCAGTGCTAGGGATGACAGTAACACCGGGGAGCTGTTTTTT.

This clonotype has more than one count but fewer than ten. The genes are TRBV24-1 and TRBJ2-1; 7 bases line up with TRBD1. The germline CDR1 and CDR2 sequences are KGHDR and SFDVKD. This CDR3 has 16 amino acids. V was pared by 4 bases and J by 7 bases, with 12 bases of the junction left unmatched. CDR3 in DNA: TGTGCCACCAGTGACTGGCCCCGAAAACAGGGGAATGAGCAGTTCTTC. Translating it yields CATSDWPRKQGNEQFF.

The chain couples TRBV3-1 to TRBJ1-1, with D uncertain. In germline, CDR1 is LGHDT, CDR2 YNNKEL (reference sequence). Trimming cost V 1 base and J 7 bases, with 4 bases left between them. The CDR3 length is 11 residues. This CDR3 reads CASSQAYEAFF. Here the CDR3 DNA reads TGTGCCAGCAGCCAAGCTTATGAAGCTTTCTTT. Full variable domain (outside the CDR3, taken from reference TRBV3-1 and TRBJ1-1): DTAVSQTPKYLVTQMGNDKSIKCEQNLGHDTMYWYKQDSKKFLKIMFSYNNKELIINETVPNRFSPKSPDKAHLNLHINSLELGDSAVYFCASSQAYEAFFGQGTRLTVV.

The genes are TRBV6-1 and TRBJ2-1; D might be TRBD1 or TRBD2, each matching 5 bases. V was clipped by 2 bases and J by 5 bases, with 16 bases between them. This CDR3 comprises 16 residues. The germline gives CDR1 MNHNS, CDR2 SASEGT. DNA for the CDR3: TGTGCCAGCAGTGAATTTGGGGGACGGGGACACAATGAGCAGTTCTTC. It codes for CASSEFGGRGHNEQFF.

The chain recombines TRBV5-4 with TRBJ2-5; 14 bases fit TRBD2. Germline trimming cut 4 bases from V and 4 bases from J; bases unmatched to any gene: 6. Per the germline V gene, CDR1 is SGHNT and CDR2 is YYREEE (reference sequence). The CDR3 has 16 amino acids. The CDR3 DNA reads TGTGCCAGCAGCCGGGGACTAGCGGGAGCCCGAGAGACCCAGTACTTC. Residues: CASSRGLAGARETQYF.

This clonotype was counted only a few times. The genes are TRBV3-1 and TRBJ2-1; D uncertain. CDR3 size: 12 residues. Germline loops: CDR1 LGHDT, CDR2 YNNKEL (reference sequence). V gave up 1 base and J gave up 15 bases, with 13 bases separating them. The DNA for the CDR3 is TGTGCCAGCAGCCAAGGTCGGACGCGGCTGTTCTTC. Its translation is CASSQGRTRLFF.

The chain links TRBV6-6 to TRBJ2-1; TRBD2 matches at 9 bases. From germline, CDR1 is MNHNY and CDR2 SVGAGI (reference sequence). The CDR3 extends over 18 amino acids. The V gene end was trimmed by 2 bases and the J gene end by 4 bases; junction bases not matched to a gene: 12. CDR3 bases: TGTGCCAGCAGTTACCCCCAAAGCTCGCGGGAGGGGTACAATGAGCAGTTCTTC. This gives the protein CASSYPQSSREGYNEQFF.

This clonotype turned up a few times. The chain is built from TRBV4-1 and TRBJ1-5; no definite D call. The germline V gene encodes CDR1 MGHRA and CDR2 YSYEKL. V was clipped by 3 bases and J by 6 bases, with 9 bases between them. The CDR3 has 13 amino acids. The CDR3 sequence is CASSHDWGQPQHF. CDR3 DNA sequence: TGCGCCAGCAGCCATGACTGGGGTCAGCCCCAGCATTTT.

V is TRBV7-9 and J is TRBJ1-1; D gene ambiguous. The germline V gene has CDR1 SEHNR and CDR2 FQNEAQ (reference sequence). The ends were cut back, 5 bases at V and 8 bases at J, with 21 bases in the middle. CDR3 length equals 15 residues. The CDR3 spells CASSIQRWQAPEAFF. DNA of the CDR3: TGTGCCAGCAGCATACAGAGGTGGCAGGCCCCCGAAGCTTTCTTT.

This sequence joins TRBV7-9 and TRBJ2-7; D not resolved. There are 15 residues in the CDR3. V shed 1 base and J shed 1 base, with 11 bases lying between them. The V gene's germline CDR1 is SEHNR and CDR2 FQNEAQ (reference sequence). The CDR3 coding sequence is TGTGCCAGCAGCTTAGGGGTGGCAGCGTCCTACGAGCAGTACTTC. Encoded protein: CASSLGVAASYEQYF.

This clonotype came up a few times. This chain connects TRBV24-1 to TRBJ2-1, with unresolved D. The V and J ends lost 3 bases and 8 bases respectively, with 22 bases between them. The CDR3 runs to 17 residues. The V gene's germline CDR1 is KGHDR and CDR2 SFDVKD. CDR3 coding DNA: TGTGCCACCAGTGATGGTCCGGGCCGGGTCATTAGGGATGAGCAGTTCTTC. Protein product: CATSDGPGRVIRDEQFF.